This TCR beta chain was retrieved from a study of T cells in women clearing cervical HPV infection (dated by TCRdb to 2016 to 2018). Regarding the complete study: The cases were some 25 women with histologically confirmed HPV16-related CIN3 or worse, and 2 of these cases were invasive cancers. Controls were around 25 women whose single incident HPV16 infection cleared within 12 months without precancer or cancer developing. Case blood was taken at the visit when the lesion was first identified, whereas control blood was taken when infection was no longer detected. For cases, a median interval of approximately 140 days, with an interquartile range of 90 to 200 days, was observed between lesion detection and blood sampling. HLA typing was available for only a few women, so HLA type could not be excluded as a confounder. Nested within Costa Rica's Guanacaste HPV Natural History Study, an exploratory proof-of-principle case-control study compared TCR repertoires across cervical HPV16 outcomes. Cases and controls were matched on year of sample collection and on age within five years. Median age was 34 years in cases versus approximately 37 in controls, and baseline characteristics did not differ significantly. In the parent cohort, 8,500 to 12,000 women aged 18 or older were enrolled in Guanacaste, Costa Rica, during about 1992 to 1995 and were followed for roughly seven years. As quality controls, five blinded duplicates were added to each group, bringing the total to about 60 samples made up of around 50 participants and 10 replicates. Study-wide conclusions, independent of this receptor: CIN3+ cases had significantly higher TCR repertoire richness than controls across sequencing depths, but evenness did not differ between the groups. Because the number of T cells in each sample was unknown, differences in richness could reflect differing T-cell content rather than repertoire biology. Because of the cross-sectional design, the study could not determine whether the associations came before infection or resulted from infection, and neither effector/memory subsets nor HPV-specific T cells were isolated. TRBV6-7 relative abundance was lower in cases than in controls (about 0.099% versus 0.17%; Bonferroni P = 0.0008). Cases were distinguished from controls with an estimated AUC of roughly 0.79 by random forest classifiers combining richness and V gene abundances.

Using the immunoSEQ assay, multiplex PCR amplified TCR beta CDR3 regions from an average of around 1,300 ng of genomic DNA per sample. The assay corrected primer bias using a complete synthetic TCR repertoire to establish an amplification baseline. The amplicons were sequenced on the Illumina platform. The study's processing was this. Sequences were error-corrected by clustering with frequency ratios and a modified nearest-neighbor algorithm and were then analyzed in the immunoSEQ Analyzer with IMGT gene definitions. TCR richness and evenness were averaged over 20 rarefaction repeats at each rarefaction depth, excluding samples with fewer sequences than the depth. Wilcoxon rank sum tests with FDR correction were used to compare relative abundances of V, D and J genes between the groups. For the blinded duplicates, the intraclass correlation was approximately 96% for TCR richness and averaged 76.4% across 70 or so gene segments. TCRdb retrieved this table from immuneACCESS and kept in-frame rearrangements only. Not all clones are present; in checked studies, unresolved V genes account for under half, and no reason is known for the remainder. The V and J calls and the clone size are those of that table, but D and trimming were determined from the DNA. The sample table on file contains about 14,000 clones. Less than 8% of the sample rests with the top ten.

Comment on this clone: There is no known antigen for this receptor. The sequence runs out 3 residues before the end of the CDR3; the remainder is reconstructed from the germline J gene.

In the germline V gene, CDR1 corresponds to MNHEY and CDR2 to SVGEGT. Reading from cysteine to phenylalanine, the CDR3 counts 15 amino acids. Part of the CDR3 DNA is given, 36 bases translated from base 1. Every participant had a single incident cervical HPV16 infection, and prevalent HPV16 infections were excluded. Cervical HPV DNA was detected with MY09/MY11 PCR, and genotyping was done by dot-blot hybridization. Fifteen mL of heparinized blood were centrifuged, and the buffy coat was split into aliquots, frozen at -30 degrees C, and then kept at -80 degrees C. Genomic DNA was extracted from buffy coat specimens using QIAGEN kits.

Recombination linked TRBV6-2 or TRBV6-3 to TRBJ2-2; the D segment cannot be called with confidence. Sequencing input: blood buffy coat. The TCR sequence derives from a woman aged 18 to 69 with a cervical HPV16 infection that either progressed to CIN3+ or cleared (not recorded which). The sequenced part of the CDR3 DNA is TGTGCCAGCAGTTACTTTGGCAGGCGAAATGAAAAG. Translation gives CASSYFGRRNEK. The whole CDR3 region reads CASSYFGRRNEKLFF.